Given below is one T cell receptor beta chain in context. Original analysis: How many nucleated cells were present was estimated from reference gene primer amplification. Here immunoSEQ multiplex PCR was the method, and the copy in TCRdb shows in-frame clones only, minus some. Clone size and V and J calls were adopted from that table, with D and trimming inferred from the DNA. The sample records 180,000 or so clones, about 81% being singletons. This CDR3 contains 16 residues. Trimming took off 6 bases at V and 0 bases at J, with 17 bases between the two ends. CDR1 and CDR2 from the germline V gene are SGHDT and YYEEEE. The data stem from a study of blood T cell repertoires in COVID-19. Across the study: Samples of COVID-19 (acute and convalescent) were obtained from the United States, Italy and Spain. The analysed material was cDNA or gDNA that came from T cells, B-cell-depleted T cells, or PBMCs.

Seattle's enrolled individuals joined amid active infection and were then monitored longitudinally. This TCR came from a woman over 75 with COVID-19, enrolled during active disease. This chain links TRBV5-6 with TRBJ2-3; TRBD2 is a possible D gene (6 bases). Sequenced material: peripheral blood. The CDR3 is CASTLPAGTSTDTQYF. The DNA for the CDR3 is TGTGCCAGCACCCTCCCGGCGGGGACTAGCACAGATACGCAGTATTTT.